This T cell receptor beta chain derives from a study of cytomegalovirus exposure and HLA in healthy donors. Points from the study as a whole: The authors listed 150 to 200 TCR beta chains as cytomegalovirus-associated.

A remark on this clone: Its antigen is still unknown.

Between the trimmed V and J ends, which lost 5 bases and 8 bases, there was a span of 15 bases. CDR1 and CDR2 from the germline V gene are SGHTA and FQGNSA. This CDR3 comprises 13 residues. Primers: 60 Vbeta forward and 13 Jbeta reverse. Assay used: immunoSEQ multiplex PCR; TCRdb lists only in-frame clones, some missing. In the table there are under 130,000 clones, 74% of which are singletons. The V call is TRBV7-2, the J call TRBJ1-2; D remains unclear. The sequence was collected from a man aged 45-65 years in good health and CMV-seropositive. Sequenced: PBMCs. This chain's CDR3 is CASSPRRSDGYTF. The CDR3 DNA reads as TGTGCCAGCAGCCCGCGACGGAGCGACGGCTACACCTTC.